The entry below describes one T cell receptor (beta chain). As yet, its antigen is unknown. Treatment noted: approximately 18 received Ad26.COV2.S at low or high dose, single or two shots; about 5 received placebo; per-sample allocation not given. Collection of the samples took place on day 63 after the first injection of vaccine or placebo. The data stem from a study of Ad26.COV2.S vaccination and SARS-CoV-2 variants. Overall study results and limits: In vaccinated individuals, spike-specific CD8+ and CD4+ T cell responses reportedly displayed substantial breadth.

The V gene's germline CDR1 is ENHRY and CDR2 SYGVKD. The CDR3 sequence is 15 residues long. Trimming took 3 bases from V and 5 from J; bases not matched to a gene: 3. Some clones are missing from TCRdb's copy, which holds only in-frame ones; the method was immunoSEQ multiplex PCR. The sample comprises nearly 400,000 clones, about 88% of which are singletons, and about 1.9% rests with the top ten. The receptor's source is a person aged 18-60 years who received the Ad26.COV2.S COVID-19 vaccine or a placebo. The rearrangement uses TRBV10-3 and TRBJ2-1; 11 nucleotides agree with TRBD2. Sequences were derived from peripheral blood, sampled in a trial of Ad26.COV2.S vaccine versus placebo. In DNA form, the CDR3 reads TGTGCCATCAGTGACTATAGCGGGAGGGACAATGAGCAGTTCTTC. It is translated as CAISDYSGRDNEQFF.